This T cell receptor beta chain was recorded in a study of blood T cell repertoires in COVID-19. Here immunoSEQ multiplex PCR was the method, and the copy in TCRdb shows in-frame clones only, minus some. Altogether 150,000 to 200,000 clones are present, about 79% being singletons, with the ten largest covering roughly 28%. The V end lost 5 bases, the J end lost 4 bases, and 18 bases lay between the germline ends. The CDR3 loop spans 16 amino acids. CDR1 and CDR2 (germline): SEHNR, FQNEAQ (reference sequence). The chain joins TRBV7-9 to TRBJ1-5; D gene ambiguous. This receptor was obtained from a woman between 65 and 79 years old with acute or convalescent COVID-19. What was sequenced was peripheral blood. The CDR3: CASSPLRAGRNQPQHF. The CDR3 nucleotides are TGTGCCAGCAGCCCATTGAGGGCGGGCCGTAATCAGCCCCAGCATTTT.